This entry is about one TCR beta chain. Its specificity is not known. Repertoires were generated with immunoSEQ multiplex PCR, while TCRdb's copy carries only in-frame clones and drops some. Among about 48,000 clones, approximately 94% were seen once, and the ten largest hold around 3.2%. The CDR3 consists of 16 residues. Germline CDR1 LNHNV, CDR2 YYDKDF (reference sequence). The V segment lost 0 bases and the J segment 7 bases; nucleotides outside the gene matches: 6. This sample is drawn from a study of T cell therapy after organ transplantation. V and J are TRBV15 and TRBJ2-1, with TRBD1 matching over 10 bases. The receptor was derived from a human patient who had received a solid organ transplant and had CMV disease. This specimen consisted of CD8+ T cells from blood, obtained before autologous CMV-specific T cell therapy. CDR3 bases: TGTGCCACCAGCAGAGATCAAGGGACAGGGGTGAATGAGCAGTTCTTC. The encoded protein is CATSRDQGTGVNEQFF. Combining the CDR3 with reference TRBV15 and TRBJ2-1 gives the whole variable domain DAMVIQNPRYQVTQFGKPVTLSCSQTLNHNVMYWYQQKSSQAPKLLFHYYDKDFNNEADTPDNFQSRRPNTSFCFLDIRSPGLGDTAMYLCATSRDQGTGVNEQFFGPGTRLTVL.